The present T cell receptor (beta chain) was sequenced within a study of post-analysis software for immune sequencing data. Study conclusions and caveats: TRBV5-6, TRBV5-1 and TRBV20-1 belonged to a set of a handful of TRBV segments that were more frequent in patients than controls. Strong same-batch co-clustering of samples appeared with F measure clustering.

Worth noting for this clonotype: As yet, its antigen is unknown.

The CDR3 has 15 amino acids. V lost 6 bases, J lost 5 bases, and 13 bases stayed unmatched. Germline V gene data show CDR1 as SGHRS and CDR2 as YFSETQ. Unique molecular identifiers were built into the TCR beta cDNA libraries. TCRdb used MiXCR to reprocess the PCR reads, holding one entry per CDR3 protein. The top ten clones hold 3% to 3.5% of a sample with about 200,000 distinct CDR3 sequences, approximately 28% of them seen once. This receptor was identified in a girl aged 2 to 17 with multiple sclerosis. The rearrangement links TRBV5-1 to TRBJ1-1; the match to TRBD1 covers 7 bases. The sequenced material came from blood. The CDR3 region has the DNA TGCGCCAGCACCCAATTTGGGCAGGGGGGAACTGAAGCTTTCTTT. It is translated as CASTQFGQGGTEAFF. The full variable domain, completed using reference TRBV5-1 and TRBJ1-1, is KAGVTQTPRYLIKTRGQQVTLSCSPISGHRSVSWYQQTPGQGLQFLFEYFSETQRNKGNFPGRFSGRQFSNSRSEMNVSTLELGDSALYLCASTQFGQGGTEAFFGQGTRLTVV.